This T cell receptor (beta chain) came from a study of blood T cell repertoires in COVID-19. TCRdb's table, derived via immunoSEQ multiplex PCR, lists solely in-frame clones and lacks some. The sample includes about 170,000 clones, about 86% of them seen just once. V gave up 5 bases and J gave up 1 base, with 5 bases separating them. Germline-derived CDR1 and CDR2 are SEHNR and FQNEAQ (reference sequence). This CDR3 region has 12 residues. The clonotype comes from a woman in her 50s in a cohort exposed to, infected with or recovered from COVID-19 (not recorded which). The J gene is TRBJ1-1, the V gene TRBV7-9, with no clear D. The sequenced material came from PBMCs or T cells enriched from blood (not recorded which). As DNA, the CDR3 is TGTGCCAGCAGCGAGGGGAACACTGAAGCTTTCTTT. This translates into CASSEGNTEAFF.